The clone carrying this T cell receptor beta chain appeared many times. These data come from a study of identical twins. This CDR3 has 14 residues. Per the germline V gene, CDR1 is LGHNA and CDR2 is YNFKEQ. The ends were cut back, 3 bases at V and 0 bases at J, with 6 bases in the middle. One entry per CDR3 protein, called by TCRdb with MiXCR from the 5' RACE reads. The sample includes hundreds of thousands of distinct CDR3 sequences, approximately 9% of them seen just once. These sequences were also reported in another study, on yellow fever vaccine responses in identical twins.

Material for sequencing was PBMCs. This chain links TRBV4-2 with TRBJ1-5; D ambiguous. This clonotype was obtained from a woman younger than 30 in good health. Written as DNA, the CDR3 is TGTGCCAGCAGCCAGGACCTTAGCAATCAGCCCCAGCATTTT. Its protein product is CASSQDLSNQPQHF.